Listed here are 23 T cell receptor beta chains from one sample, sequenced in a study of blood T cell repertoires in COVID-19. Profiling relied on immunoSEQ multiplex PCR, and the TCRdb table lists in-frame clones only, not all of them. This sample has 250,000 or so clones, with around 85% found just once. Sequencing input: peripheral blood. The receptors here all came from a man in his fifties or sixties with acute or convalescent COVID-19.

CDR3 coding DNA: TGTGCCAGCAGTGCGGTAGCGGGAGGCACCTACGAGCAGTACTTC. It is translated as CASSAVAGGTYEQYF. The genes are TRBV2 and TRBJ2-7; TRBD2 agrees at 10 bases. Losses at the gene ends were 4 bases for V and 2 bases for J; bases not matched to a gene: 5. Looked up from germline, CDR1 is SNHLY and CDR2 is FYNNEI. This CDR3 spans 15 amino acids. Looking up the rest from reference TRBV2 and TRBJ2-7 gives the full variable domain: EPEVTQTPSHQVTQMGQEVILRCVPISNHLYFYWYRQILGQKVEFLVSFYNNEISEKSEIFDDQFSVERPDGSNFTLKIRSTKLEDSAMYFCASSAVAGGTYEQYFGPGTRLTVT.

The V and J genes are TRBV7-9 and TRBJ1-3, with 7 bases fitting TRBD1. V lost 5 bases, J lost 3 bases, and 13 bases stayed unmatched. The CDR3 is 17 amino acids. Germline values: CDR1 SEHNR, CDR2 FQNEAQ (reference sequence). The CDR3: CASSHDREFYIGNTIYF. The DNA of the CDR3 is TGTGCCAGCAGCCACGACAGGGAGTTTTATATTGGAAACACCATATATTTT.

This clone came up once. The rearrangement links TRBV7-3 to TRBJ2-7; 12 positions match TRBD2. V lost 5 bases, J lost 2 bases, and 4 bases stayed unmatched. CDR3 length: 15 residues. CDR1 is SGHTA, CDR2 FQGTGA, per germline. The CDR3 DNA reads TGTGCCAGCAGCCCCGGACTAGCGGGGCCCTACGAGCAGTACTTC. It codes for CASSPGLAGPYEQYF.

The chain's CDR3 is CASSPFEGTDNRNGYTF. CDR3 nucleotide sequence: TGTGCCAGCAGCCCCTTCGAGGGCACGGATAATCGGAATGGCTACACCTTC. This sequence joins TRBV11-3 and TRBJ1-2; no reliable D call. The CDR3 spans 17 residues. CDR1 and CDR2 (germline): SGHNT, YENEEA. V lost 5 bases and J 6 bases, leaving 25 bases between the germline ends.

Only one count was recorded for this clone. The chain is built from TRBV7-9 and TRBJ2-7; no reliable D call. V was cut by 0 bases and J by 7 bases, with 10 bases left in between. The CDR3 covers 13 residues. Germline lookup yields CDR1 SEHNR and CDR2 FQNEAQ (reference sequence). CDR3 sequence (DNA): TGTGCCAGCAGCTTAGCCAGCGTAGAAGAGCAGTACTTC. This codes for CASSLASVEEQYF.

The chain employs TRBV24-1 and TRBJ2-3, with 8 bases lining up with TRBD1. CDR1 and CDR2 (germline): KGHDR, SFDVKD. This CDR3 has 16 residues. J was trimmed by 2 bases and V by 3 bases; bases with no gene match: 6. CDR3 in amino acids: CATSDPGTGFTDTQYF. The CDR3 nucleotides read TGTGCCACCAGTGATCCCGGGACAGGATTCACAGATACGCAGTATTTT.

This sequence joins TRBV20-1 and TRBJ2-2; D might be TRBD2 (5 bases). Germline loops: CDR1 DFQATT, CDR2 SNEGSKA (reference sequence). Deletions cut 3 bases from V and 5 bases from J, with 16 bases between. This CDR3 has 15 residues. The CDR3 loop reads CSASGPGSRTGELFF. The CDR3 region has the DNA TGCAGTGCTAGTGGCCCGGGAAGTCGGACCGGGGAGCTGTTTTTT.

This clone was counted once. The J gene is TRBJ2-1, the V gene TRBV7-9; 9 nucleotides agree with TRBD2. CDR1 SEHNR and CDR2 FQNEAQ come from the germline V gene (reference sequence). The CDR3 contains 12 residues. V lost 3 bases, J lost 9 bases, and 0 bases stayed unmatched. CDR3 in DNA: TGTGCCAGCAGCTTTAGCGGGAGTGAGCAGTTCTTC. It encodes CASSFSGSEQFF.

The chain employs TRBV24-1 and TRBJ1-2; D might be TRBD1 (5 bases). V was trimmed by 8 bases and J by 2 bases, leaving 11 bases between them. Germline CDR1 and CDR2: KGHDR and SFDVKD. The CDR3 runs 13 residues. The CDR3, as DNA: TGTGCCACCATGGGGACTGTGAACTATGGCTACACCTTC. Residues: CATMGTVNYGYTF.

The table lists this clone with a few counts. This chain joins TRBV11-3 and TRBJ2-1, with 9 bases lining up with TRBD1. Germline V lookup: CDR1 SGHNT, CDR2 YENEEA. V shed 5 bases and J 6 bases; nucleotides not matched to a gene: 5. CDR3 size: 14 residues. CDR3 loop: CASSHRDRANEQFF. CDR3 nucleotide sequence: TGTGCCAGCAGCCATCGGGACAGGGCCAATGAGCAGTTCTTC.

The J gene is TRBJ1-4, the V gene TRBV5-8; D is ambiguous. Germline V CDR1 and CDR2: SGHTS, YDEGEE. V dropped 2 bases and J dropped 6 bases, with 17 bases sitting between them. This CDR3 region has 16 residues. DNA for the CDR3: TGTGCCAGCAGCTTAATTTGGGTTGGAGAGGATGAAAAACTGTTTTTT. Translating gives CASSLIWVGEDEKLFF.

J is TRBJ2-1 and V is TRBV7-3, with 11 nucleotides matching TRBD2. This CDR3 region has 15 residues. V was clipped by 3 bases and J by 2 bases; unmatched bases: 0. CDR1 is SGHTA and CDR2 is FQGTGA in the germline V gene. CDR3 in amino acids: CASSLTSGTYNEQFF. The DNA of the CDR3 is TGTGCCAGCAGCTTGACTAGCGGGACCTACAATGAGCAGTTCTTC.

The chain employs TRBV18 and TRBJ2-2; 14 bases are shared with TRBD2. Germline V CDR1 and CDR2: KGHSH, LQKENI. This CDR3 has 17 residues. Unmatched junction bases numbered 4, after V lost 7 bases and J lost 0 bases. The CDR3 protein is CASYGLAGGPNTGELFF. The CDR3, as DNA: TGTGCCAGCTACGGACTAGCGGGAGGCCCGAACACCGGGGAGCTGTTTTTT.

This chain links TRBV9 with TRBJ1-3; D is possibly TRBD1 (5 bases). Germline lookup yields CDR1 SGDLS and CDR2 YYNGEE. V was shortened by 7 bases and J by 4 bases, with 18 bases between the two germline ends. The CDR3 sequence is 15 residues long. The CDR3 loop reads CASGAGTRRGNTIYF. In DNA, the CDR3 is TGTGCCAGCGGCGCCGGGACTCGTAGAGGAAACACCATATATTTT.

The chain uses TRBV7-8 and TRBJ2-7; perhaps TRBD1 as D (5 bases). This CDR3 is built from 16 residues. Trimming removed 1 base from V and 2 bases from J, with 15 bases in between. Germline lookup yields CDR1 SGHVS and CDR2 FQNEAQ. The CDR3, as DNA: TGTGCCAGCAGCTTAGATCTTCAGGGTATCGCCTACGAGCAGTACTTC. Amino acids: CASSLDLQGIAYEQYF.

V gene TRBV5-4 combines with J gene TRBJ1-6, with 10 positions matching TRBD1. CDR1 is SGHNT, CDR2 YYREEE, per germline (reference sequence). The CDR3 contains 16 residues. V was clipped by 1 base and J by 3 bases; unmatched bases: 1. CDR3 sequence reads: CASSLRTGGYNSPLHF. The DNA for the CDR3 is TGTGCCAGCAGCTTGAGGACAGGGGGCTATAATTCACCCCTCCACTTT.

The V call is TRBV19, the J call TRBJ2-1; 12 bases align to TRBD1. J was trimmed by 10 bases and V by 4 bases; bases with no gene match: 11. Germline values: CDR1 LNHDA, CDR2 SQIVND (reference sequence). The CDR3 length is 16 residues. CDR3 sequence: CASSTPPGQGAREQFF. The CDR3 coding sequence is TGTGCCAGTAGTACCCCTCCGGGACAGGGGGCGAGAGAGCAGTTCTTC.

This clone was counted a few times. V gene TRBV15 combines with J gene TRBJ1-4; D is unresolved. The CDR3 is 13 amino acids. V lost 5 bases and J 4 bases, leaving 8 bases between the germline ends. The germline V gene has CDR1 LNHNV and CDR2 YYDKDF (reference sequence). The CDR3 region is CATSRNYNEKLFF. The CDR3 DNA follows: TGTGCCACCAGCCGAAACTATAATGAAAAACTGTTTTTT.

The chain combines TRBV9 with TRBJ2-4, with 14 bases identical to TRBD2. This CDR3 has 19 amino acids. With V trimmed by 3 bases and J by 1 base, 9 bases remained unmatched. Germline V gene lookup returns CDR1 SGDLS and CDR2 YYNGEE. In DNA form, the CDR3 reads TGTGCCAGCAGCGATGGGACTAGCGGGAGAGGGAGGGCCAAAAACATTCAGTACTTC. Translation gives CASSDGTSGRGRAKNIQYF.

This clone was found many times. This chain connects TRBV10-1 to TRBJ1-5; 7 nucleotides match TRBD1. Germline V gives CDR1 WNHNN, CDR2 SYGVQD (reference sequence). The CDR3 contains 14 residues. Germline trimming cut 5 bases from V and 4 bases from J; bases unmatched to any gene: 5. This CDR3 reads CASSKGTENQPQHF. DNA for the CDR3: TGCGCCAGCAGTAAAGGGACAGAAAATCAGCCCCAGCATTTT.

The genes are TRBV10-3 and TRBJ1-5; D might be TRBD1 (5 bases). The length of the CDR3 is 15 residues. Germline values: CDR1 ENHRY, CDR2 SYGVKD. V was cut by 5 bases and J by 1 base, with 12 bases left in between. The CDR3 region is CAISLGGTSNQPQHF. The CDR3 nucleotides read TGTGCCATCAGTTTAGGCGGGACCAGCAATCAGCCCCAGCATTTT.

The table lists this clone with a few counts. The chain links TRBV3-1 (or the pseudogene TRBV3-2) to TRBJ2-1; D may be TRBD2 (7 bases). V was cut by 3 bases and J by 7 bases, with 13 bases left in between. CDR1 is LGHDT and CDR2 is YNNKEL in the germline V gene (reference sequence). The CDR3 loop spans 14 amino acids. CDR3 nucleotides: TGTGCCAGCAGCCAGGACGGGGGGCAGAATGAGCAGTTCTTC. As protein: CASSQDGGQNEQFF.

The rearrangement links TRBV10-3 to TRBJ2-1; maybe TRBD2 (6 bases). In germline, CDR1 is ENHRY, CDR2 SYGVKD. V was cut by 3 bases and J by 3 bases, with 12 bases left in between. The CDR3 runs to 15 residues. The CDR3 loop reads CAISDPGTFYNEQFF. The DNA of the CDR3 is TGTGCCATCAGTGACCCCGGGACTTTCTACAATGAGCAGTTCTTC.